This T cell receptor beta chain comes out of a study of cytomegalovirus exposure and HLA in healthy donors. 60 Vbeta and 13 Jbeta primers were used in PCR. Assay used: immunoSEQ multiplex PCR; TCRdb lists only in-frame clones, some missing. The sample shows 150,000 to 200,000 clones, about three quarters of them seen only once. The trim removed 5 bases at V and 0 bases at J, leaving 4 bases unmatched. Germline V gives CDR1 LNHDA, CDR2 SQIVND (reference sequence). This CDR3 comprises 15 residues. Healthy bone marrow donors made up the donor group. The sample holds a few counts of this clone. Its antigen is unidentified. Study conclusions and caveats: Presence/absence analyses rested on an assumption that sequencing depth was roughly uniform across donors.

The V gene is TRBV19, the J gene TRBJ2-1, with TRBD1 matching 7 bases. This sequence originates from a woman aged 25 to 39 in good health and CMV-seronegative. Sequencing was done on a sample of PBMCs. CDR3 residues: CASSLRQGSYNEQFF. CDR3 coding DNA: TGTGCCAGTAGTCTCCGACAGGGCTCCTACAATGAGCAGTTCTTC.